This TCR delta chain was sequenced for a study of γδ T cells in repeated Plasmodium falciparum infection. Across the study: Donors had four controlled P. falciparum NF54 infections over roughly 590 days.

Flow sorting of PBMC yielded separate Vgamma9/Vdelta2+ and Vdelta2-negative gammadelta T cell populations for bulk repertoire analysis. TCRdb redid clone calling on the multiplex PCR reads using CATT. Counted here are 50,000 or so delta-chain clones, 1.5% to 2% occurring once; the ten biggest clones make up over 7.5%. Study-level results: Repeated controlled infections reportedly drove waves of new clonotype selection in Vdelta2-negative, mostly Vdelta1+, gammadelta repertoires.

As concerns this clone: Its antigen is as yet unknown. TCRdb's listed protein matches a much larger clone and diverges from this DNA's translation at residue 5, likely through a read error; the protein shown comes from the DNA.

The germline V gene has CDR1 TSWWSYY and CDR2 QGS. Trimming took off 9 bases at V and 1 base at J, with 21 bases between the two ends. This CDR3 is 16 amino acids long. This chain joins TRDV1 and TRDJ1; the D is unclear. TCRdb records no J gene; here it was assigned by comparing the DNA to germline. The sequenced material came from gamma-delta T cells from blood. This TCR derives from a pool of human donors (malaria-infected and uninfected, not separated). The CDR3 DNA is TGTGCTCTCGCCACTAGGTATAAGCGATCCACCGATAAACTCATCTTT. Its translation: CALATRYKRSTDKLIF.